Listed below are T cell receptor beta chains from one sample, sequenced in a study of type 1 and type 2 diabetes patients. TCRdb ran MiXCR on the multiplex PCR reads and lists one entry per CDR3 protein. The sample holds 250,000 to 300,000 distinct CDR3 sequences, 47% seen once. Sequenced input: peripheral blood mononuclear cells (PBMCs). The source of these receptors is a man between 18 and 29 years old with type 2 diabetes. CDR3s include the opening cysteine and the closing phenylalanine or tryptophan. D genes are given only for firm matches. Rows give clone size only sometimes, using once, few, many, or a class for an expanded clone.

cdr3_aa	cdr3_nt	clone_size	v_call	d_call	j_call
CSARDPTVMNTEAFF	TGCAGTGCTAGAGACCCGACAGTGATGAACACTGAAGCTTTCTTT	NA	TRBV20-1	NA	TRBJ1-1
CASSVDPVGGSGANVLTF	TGTGCCAGCAGCGTAGACCCCGTCGGCGGCTCTGGGGCCAACGTCCTGACTTTC	NA	TRBV9	NA	TRBJ2-6
CASSTEAGTVETQYF	TGTGCCAGCAGTACCGAAGCGGGAACGGTAGAGACCCAGTACTTC	NA	TRBV2	TRBD2	TRBJ2-5
CASSVGQGRTEAFF	TGTGCCAGCAGTGTTGGACAGGGGAGGACTGAAGCTTTCTTT	few	TRBV28	TRBD1	TRBJ1-1
CASTLYRQDEQYF	TGTGCCAGCACCTTGTATCGACAGGACGAGCAGTACTTC	NA	TRBV6-2/TRBV6-3	NA	TRBJ2-7
CASSLSRDQTQYF	TGTGCCAGCAGCTTATCCAGGGATCAGACCCAGTACTTC	NA	TRBV7-3	NA	TRBJ2-5
CASSYSRGERVTGELFF	TGTGCCAGCAGTTACTCCCGGGGGGAACGTGTCACCGGGGAGCTGTTTTTT	once	TRBV6-5	TRBD2	TRBJ2-2
CASSFRQYNNQPQHF	TGTGCCAGCAGCTTTCGACAGTACAACAATCAGCCCCAGCATTTT	NA	TRBV5-1	NA	TRBJ1-5
CASSRDYLAADHQPQHF	TGTGCCTCCAGCAGAGATTATCTAGCGGCAGACCATCAGCCCCAGCATTTT	NA	TRBV15	NA	TRBJ1-5
CAGSFVHPAGALHF	TGTGCCGGCAGCTTTGTACACCCAGCCGGGGCCCTCCACTTT	NA	TRBV7-2	NA	TRBJ1-6
CASSMGPRSADTQYF	TGTGCCAGTAGTATGGGGCCCCGGAGCGCAGATACGCAGTATTTT	few	TRBV19	NA	TRBJ2-3
CSAGDTYEQYF	TGCAGTGCGGGAGACACCTACGAGCAGTACTTC	NA	TRBV20-1	NA	TRBJ2-7
CASSFLSPPHEQYF	TGTGCCAGCAGTTTCCTAAGCCCCCCCCACGAGCAGTACTTC	NA	TRBV27	NA	TRBJ2-7
CSARDASGLAGGPYEQYF	TGCAGTGCTAGGGACGCCTCGGGACTAGCGGGAGGGCCCTACGAGCAGTACTTC	NA	TRBV20-1	TRBD2	TRBJ2-7
CASSYSINLYTEAFF	TGTGCCAGCAGTTACTCGATAAATTTATACACTGAAGCTTTCTTT	few	TRBV6-5	NA	TRBJ1-1
CASSGAGQQYEQYF	TGTGCCAGCAGCGGGGCGGGACAGCAGTACGAGCAGTACTTC	NA	TRBV5-1	NA	TRBJ2-7
CASSVGDSYEQYF	TGTGCCAGCAGCGTAGGGGATTCCTACGAGCAGTACTTC	few	TRBV12-3/TRBV12-4	NA	TRBJ2-7
CASRPAPGQARGYTF	TGTGCCAGCAGGCCCGCACCGGGACAGGCCCGTGGCTACACCTTC	few	TRBV6-1	TRBD1	TRBJ1-2
CASSWTGLYTEAFF	TGTGCCAGCAGTTGGACAGGCCTCTACACTGAAGCTTTCTTT	NA	TRBV28	TRBD1	TRBJ1-1
CASTPDSMGNSPLHF	TGTGCCAGCACTCCGGACAGCATGGGGAATTCACCCCTCCACTTT	NA	TRBV2	NA	TRBJ1-6
CASSYRDPSNYGYTF	TGTGCCAGCAGTTACCGGGACCCCTCTAACTATGGCTACACCTTC	few	TRBV6-2/TRBV6-3	NA	TRBJ1-2
CASTSPERYYGYTF	TGTGCCAGCACCTCACCCGAGAGGTACTATGGCTACACCTTC	once	TRBV28	NA	TRBJ1-2
CASSSLWAGASGTGELFF	TGTGCCAGCAGCTCCCTTTGGGCGGGGGCTAGCGGGACCGGGGAGCTGTTTTTT	NA	TRBV7-2	TRBD2	TRBJ2-2
CASSTTGDGYTF	TGTGCCAGCAGTACTACAGGGGATGGCTACACCTTC	few	TRBV12-3/TRBV12-4	TRBD1	TRBJ1-2
CASSETPYSPLHF	TGCGCCAGCAGTGAGACTCCCTATTCACCCCTCCACTTT	few	TRBV10-1	NA	TRBJ1-6
CSASDEKGTPNGSSPGELFF	TGCAGTGCTTCGGACGAGAAAGGGACGCCCAATGGGAGTTCACCCGGGGAGCTGTTTTTT	NA	TRBV20-1	NA	TRBJ2-2
CASSPGRPTNEKLFF	TGTGCCAGCAGCCCCGGCAGACCAACTAATGAAAAACTGTTTTTT	NA	TRBV7-2	NA	TRBJ1-4
CASSDPSGGVNKQFF	TGTGCCAGCAGTGATCCTAGCGGGGGGGTGAATAAGCAGTTCTTC	NA	TRBV12-3/TRBV12-4	TRBD2	TRBJ2-1
CASSTGQFYEQYF	TGTGCCAGCAGCACGGGACAGTTCTACGAGCAGTACTTC	few	TRBV7-8	TRBD1	TRBJ2-7
CASSYSTGLSAEAFF	TGTGCCAGCAGTTACTCGACAGGGTTAAGCGCTGAAGCTTTCTTT	NA	TRBV7-2	TRBD1	TRBJ1-1
CDSTKANEKLFF	TGTGACAGCACAAAAGCCAATGAAAAACTGTTTTTT	NA	TRBV28	NA	TRBJ1-4
CASSAFEGSTEAFF	TGTGCCAGCAGCGCATTCGAGGGAAGCACTGAAGCTTTCTTT	NA	TRBV9	NA	TRBJ1-1
CAWSVQRTSSYNSPLHF	TGTGCCTGGAGTGTACAACGGACCAGCTCCTATAATTCACCCCTCCACTTT	few	TRBV30	NA	TRBJ1-6
CASSAGGDHEQYF	TGCGCCAGCAGTGCGGGAGGGGACCATGAGCAGTACTTC	NA	TRBV10-1	TRBD2	TRBJ2-7
CASSLHPGLEETQYF	TGTGCCAGCAGCCTCCATCCGGGACTGGAAGAGACCCAGTACTTC	NA	TRBV7-2	NA	TRBJ2-5
CASSSRTGKYF	TGTGCCAGCAGTTCCAGAACAGGAAAGTACTTC	NA	TRBV12-3/TRBV12-4	NA	TRBJ2-7
CASSSPGKAGTVTDTQYF	TGTGCCAGCAGCTCCCCGGGAAAGGCCGGGACAGTCACAGATACGCAGTATTTT	few	TRBV25-1	TRBD1	TRBJ2-3
CASSREQRGTQYF	TGTGCCAGCAGTAGGGAACAAAGAGGGACCCAGTACTTC	NA	TRBV6-2/TRBV6-3	NA	TRBJ2-5
CASSLNLGGAYEQYF	TGTGCCAGCAGTTTGAATTTGGGGGGAGCCTACGAGCAGTACTTC	NA	TRBV28	NA	TRBJ2-7
CPSRHRANYGYTF	TGTCCCAGTCGACACCGAGCTAACTATGGCTACACCTTC	NA	TRBV6-6	NA	TRBJ1-2
CATSRDRSTLFEKLFF	TGTGCCACCAGCAGAGATCGGTCTACACTCTTTGAAAAACTGTTTTTT	NA	TRBV15	NA	TRBJ1-4
CASSSPAASGLNTEAFF	TGTGCCAGCAGTTCCCCGGCCGCCTCAGGTCTGAACACTGAGGCTTTCTTT	few	TRBV27	NA	TRBJ1-1
CSAWFRNTGELFF	TGCAGTGCTTGGTTTCGCAACACCGGGGAGCTGTTTTTT	few	TRBV20-1	NA	TRBJ2-2
CASSPGTSEWNEQFF	TGTGCCAGCAGCCCCGGGACTAGCGAATGGAATGAGCAGTTCTTC	NA	TRBV7-9	TRBD2	TRBJ2-1
CATSLVSGVFTGELFF	TGTGCCACCAGCTTGGTGTCAGGGGTTTTCACCGGGGAGCTGTTTTTT	NA	TRBV7-2	NA	TRBJ2-2
CASTQADRDGYTF	TGTGCCAGCACACAGGCGGATAGGGATGGCTACACCTTC	NA	TRBV28	NA	TRBJ1-2
CAWSEGTGEAYEQYF	TGTGCCTGGAGTGAAGGGACAGGCGAAGCGTACGAGCAGTACTTC	many	TRBV30	TRBD1	TRBJ2-7
CASSEKTNSYEQYF	TGTGCCAGCAGTGAAAAGACAAACTCCTACGAGCAGTACTTC	NA	TRBV6-4	NA	TRBJ2-7
CASSSVAGVSGEQFF	TGTGCCAGCAGCTCGGTAGCGGGAGTAAGCGGTGAGCAGTTCTTC	few	TRBV7-2	TRBD2	TRBJ2-1
CASSLWVERKAFF	TGTGCCAGCAGCTTATGGGTGGAGCGTAAAGCTTTCTTT	NA	TRBV13	NA	TRBJ1-1
CASSQAQGKGNTIYF	TGCGCCAGCAGCCAGGCCCAGGGGAAGGGAAACACCATATATTTT	NA	TRBV4-3	NA	TRBJ1-3
CASSLRGLTGELFF	TGTGCCAGCAGCTTACGCGGACTCACCGGGGAGCTGTTTTTT	few	TRBV7-3	NA	TRBJ2-2
CASSQKRAGGAGGANVLTF	TGTGCCAGCAGCCAAAAGCGGGCAGGGGGCGCAGGTGGGGCCAACGTCCTGACTTTC	few	TRBV7-2	TRBD1	TRBJ2-6